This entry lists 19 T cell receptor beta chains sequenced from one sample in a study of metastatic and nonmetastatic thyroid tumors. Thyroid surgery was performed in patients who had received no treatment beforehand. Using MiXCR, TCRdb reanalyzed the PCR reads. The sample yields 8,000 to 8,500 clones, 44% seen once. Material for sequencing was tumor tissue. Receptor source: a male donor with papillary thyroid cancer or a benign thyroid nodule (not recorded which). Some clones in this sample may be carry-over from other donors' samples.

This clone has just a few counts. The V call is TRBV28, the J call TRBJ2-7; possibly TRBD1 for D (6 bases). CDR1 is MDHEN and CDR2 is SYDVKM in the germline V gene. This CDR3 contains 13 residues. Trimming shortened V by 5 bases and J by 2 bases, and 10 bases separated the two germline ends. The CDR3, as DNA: TGTGCCAGCAGTAGGACAGCTACCTACGAGCAGTACTTC. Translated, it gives CASSRTATYEQYF.

The CDR3 nucleotides read TGCGCCAGCAGCCAAGATGCCGTTGGCTCCTTGCAGTTCTTC. Amino acid sequence: CASSQDAVGSLQFF. The chain recombines TRBV4-1 with TRBJ2-1; no clear D. V lost 0 bases and J lost 12, with 15 bases in between. CDR3 length: 14 residues. Germline V gene lookup returns CDR1 MGHRA and CDR2 YSYEKL.

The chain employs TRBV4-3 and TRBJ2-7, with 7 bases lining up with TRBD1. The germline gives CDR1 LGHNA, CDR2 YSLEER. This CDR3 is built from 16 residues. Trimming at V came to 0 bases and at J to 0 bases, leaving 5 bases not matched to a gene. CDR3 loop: CASSQDVGTASYEQYF. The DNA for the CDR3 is TGCGCCAGCAGCCAAGATGTTGGGACAGCCTCCTACGAGCAGTACTTC.

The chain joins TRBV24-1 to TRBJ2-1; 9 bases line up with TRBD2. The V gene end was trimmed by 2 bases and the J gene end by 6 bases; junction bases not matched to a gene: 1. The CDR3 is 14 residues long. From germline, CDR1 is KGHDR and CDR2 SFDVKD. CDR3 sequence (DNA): TGTGCCACCAGTGATTCGCGGGGGGGCAATGAGCAGTTCTTC. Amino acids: CATSDSRGGNEQFF.

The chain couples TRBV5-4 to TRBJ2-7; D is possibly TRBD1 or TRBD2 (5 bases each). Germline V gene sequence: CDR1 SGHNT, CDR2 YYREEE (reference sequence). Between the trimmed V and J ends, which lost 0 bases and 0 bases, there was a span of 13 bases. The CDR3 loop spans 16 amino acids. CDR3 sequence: CASSLGGTKSSYEQYF. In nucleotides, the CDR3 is TGTGCCAGCAGCTTGGGGGGGACCAAAAGCTCCTACGAGCAGTACTTC.

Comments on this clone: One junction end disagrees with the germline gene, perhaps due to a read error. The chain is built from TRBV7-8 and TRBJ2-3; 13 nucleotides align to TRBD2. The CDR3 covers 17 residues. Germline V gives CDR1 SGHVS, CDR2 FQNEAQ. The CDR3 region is CASSLYGLAGEVYTQYF. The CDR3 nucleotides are TGTGCCAGCAGCTTATACGGACTAGCGGGAGAGGTATATACGCAGTATTTC.

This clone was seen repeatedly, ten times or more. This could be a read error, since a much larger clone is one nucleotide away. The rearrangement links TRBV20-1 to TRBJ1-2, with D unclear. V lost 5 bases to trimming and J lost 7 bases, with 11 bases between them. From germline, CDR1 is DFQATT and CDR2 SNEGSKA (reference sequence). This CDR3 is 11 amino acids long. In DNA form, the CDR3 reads TGCAGTGCTCATGGCAGGAGTGGCTACACCTTC. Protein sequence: CSAHGRSGYTF.

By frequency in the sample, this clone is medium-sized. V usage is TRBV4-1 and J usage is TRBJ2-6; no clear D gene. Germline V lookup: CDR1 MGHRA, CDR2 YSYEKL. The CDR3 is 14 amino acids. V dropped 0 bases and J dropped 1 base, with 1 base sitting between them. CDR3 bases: TGCGCCAGCAGCCAAGATTCTGGGGCCAACGTCCTGACTTTC. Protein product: CASSQDSGANVLTF.

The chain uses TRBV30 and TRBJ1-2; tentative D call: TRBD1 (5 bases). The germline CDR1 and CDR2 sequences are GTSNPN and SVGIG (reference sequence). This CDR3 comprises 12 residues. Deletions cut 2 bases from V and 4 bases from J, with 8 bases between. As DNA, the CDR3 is TGTGCCTGGAGTCGTGGGACCTATGGCTACACCTTC. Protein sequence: CAWSRGTYGYTF.

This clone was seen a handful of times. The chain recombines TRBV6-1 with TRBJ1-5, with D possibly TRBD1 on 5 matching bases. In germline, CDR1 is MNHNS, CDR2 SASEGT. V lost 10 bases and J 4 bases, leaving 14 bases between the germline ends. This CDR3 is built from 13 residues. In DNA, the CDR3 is TGTGCCACTCTGACCCAGGGAAATCAGCCCCAGCATTTT. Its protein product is CATLTQGNQPQHF.

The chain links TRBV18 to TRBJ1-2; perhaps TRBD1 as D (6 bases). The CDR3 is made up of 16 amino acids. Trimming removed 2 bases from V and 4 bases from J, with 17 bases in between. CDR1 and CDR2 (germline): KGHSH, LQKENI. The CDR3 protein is CASSPSGQFTAYGYTF. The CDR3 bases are TGTGCCAGCTCACCATCGGGACAATTTACAGCCTATGGCTACACCTTC.

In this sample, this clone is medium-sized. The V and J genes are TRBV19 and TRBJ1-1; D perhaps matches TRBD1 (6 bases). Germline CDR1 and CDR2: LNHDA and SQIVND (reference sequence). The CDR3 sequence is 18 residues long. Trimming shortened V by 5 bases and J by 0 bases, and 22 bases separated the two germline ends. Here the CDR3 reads CASSVHQGQLLMNTEAFF. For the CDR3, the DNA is TGTGCCAGTAGTGTCCATCAAGGACAGTTATTGATGAACACTGAAGCTTTCTTT.

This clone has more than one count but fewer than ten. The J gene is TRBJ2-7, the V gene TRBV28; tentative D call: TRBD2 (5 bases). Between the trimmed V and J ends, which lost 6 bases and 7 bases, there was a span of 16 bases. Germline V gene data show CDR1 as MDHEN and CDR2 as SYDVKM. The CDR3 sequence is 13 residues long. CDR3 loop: CASSRGFLGEQYF. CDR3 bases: TGTGCCAGCAGCCGCGGGTTCCTAGGGGAGCAGTACTTC.

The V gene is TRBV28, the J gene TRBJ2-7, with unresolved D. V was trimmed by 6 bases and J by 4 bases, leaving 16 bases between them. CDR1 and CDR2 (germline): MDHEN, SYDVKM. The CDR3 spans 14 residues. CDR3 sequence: CASRTPQGFYEQYF. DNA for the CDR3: TGTGCCAGCAGAACTCCACAAGGGTTTTACGAGCAGTACTTC.

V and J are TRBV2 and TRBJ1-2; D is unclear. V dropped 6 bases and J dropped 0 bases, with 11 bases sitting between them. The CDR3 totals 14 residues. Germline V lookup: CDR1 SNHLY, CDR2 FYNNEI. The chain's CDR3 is CASRSQTTNYGYTF. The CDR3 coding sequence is TGTGCCAGCAGGAGCCAGACAACTAACTATGGCTACACCTTC.

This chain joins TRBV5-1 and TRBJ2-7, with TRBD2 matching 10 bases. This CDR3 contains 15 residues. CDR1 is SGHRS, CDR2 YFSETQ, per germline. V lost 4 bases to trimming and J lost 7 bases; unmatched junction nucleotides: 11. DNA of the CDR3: TGCGCCAGCAGCCCAAGCGGGAGGGCCGGAAAGGAGCAGTACTTC. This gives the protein CASSPSGRAGKEQYF.

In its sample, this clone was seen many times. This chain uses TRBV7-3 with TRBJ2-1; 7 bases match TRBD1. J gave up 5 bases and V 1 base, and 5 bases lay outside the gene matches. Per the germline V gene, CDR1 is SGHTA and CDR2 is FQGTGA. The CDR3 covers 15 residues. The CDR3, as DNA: TGTGCCAGCAGCTTAAGACAGGGAACCCACAATGAGCAGTTCTTC. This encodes CASSLRQGTHNEQFF.

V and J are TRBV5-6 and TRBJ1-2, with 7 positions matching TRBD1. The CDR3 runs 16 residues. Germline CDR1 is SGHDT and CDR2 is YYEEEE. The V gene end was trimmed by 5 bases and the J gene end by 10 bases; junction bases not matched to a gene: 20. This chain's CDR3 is CASRLGTVSDYRDYTF. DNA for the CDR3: TGTGCCAGCAGACTAGGGACAGTGTCTGACTATCGCGACTACACCTTC.

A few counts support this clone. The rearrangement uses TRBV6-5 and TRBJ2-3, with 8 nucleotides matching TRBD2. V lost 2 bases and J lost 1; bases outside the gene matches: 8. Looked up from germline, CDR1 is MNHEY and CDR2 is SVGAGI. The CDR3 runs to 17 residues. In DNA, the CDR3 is TGTGCCAGCAGTTACCTCCCCGGGCGGGAGGGCACAGATACGCAGTATTTT. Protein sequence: CASSYLPGREGTDTQYF.